A single sample gave rise to the 31 T cell receptor beta chains below, sequenced in a study of OX40 agonist ivuxolimab in advanced cancers. The method was immunoSEQ multiplex PCR; TCRdb's version includes in-frame clones alone and lacks a portion of them. The repertoire includes about 68,000 clones, approximately 81% of them detected once, and roughly 0.74% sits in the top ten. The sequencing used CD4+ or CD8+ T cells sorted from blood, collected in a trial of the OX40 agonist ivuxolimab. All receptors come from an adult with an advanced solid tumor such as melanoma, head and neck, liver or kidney cancer.

The DNA of the CDR3 is TGCGCCAGCAGCAGCTACTCCGGGACAGGCGGTAGACCCCTCCACTTT. Its protein product is CASSSYSGTGGRPLHF. The chain couples TRBV4-1 to TRBJ1-6; 8 nucleotides align to TRBD1. This CDR3 spans 16 amino acids. The junction had 15 bases not matched to a gene; V was cut back by 5 bases and J by 12 bases. Germline-derived CDR1 and CDR2 are MGHRA and YSYEKL.

The chain combines TRBV5-1 with TRBJ2-5; D might be TRBD2 (5 bases). The CDR3 length is 17 residues. The V gene's germline CDR1 is SGHRS and CDR2 YFSETQ. V was clipped by 0 bases and J by 0 bases, with 15 bases between them. The DNA of the CDR3 is TGCGCCAGCAGCTTGGCCGAGGGCCCGAAGTACCAAGAGACCCAGTACTTC. This sequence encodes CASSLAEGPKYQETQYF.

V is TRBV7-2 and J is TRBJ1-6, with D uncertain. Trimming took 1 base from V and 10 from J, leaving 17 bases between them. Per the germline V gene, CDR1 is SGHTA and CDR2 is FQGNSA. The CDR3 is made up of 16 amino acids. The CDR3 sequence: CASSLVVGLEASPLHF. CDR3 bases: TGTGCCAGCAGCTTAGTTGTAGGTTTGGAGGCGTCACCCCTCCACTTT.

This clone was seen only a few times. The chain combines TRBV7-9 with TRBJ2-2; 13 nucleotides match TRBD2. Germline V gene sequence: CDR1 SEHNR, CDR2 FQNEAQ (reference sequence). With V trimmed by 6 bases and J by 7 bases, 8 bases remained unmatched. The CDR3 is 16 residues long. The CDR3: CASSRPGLAGSGELFF. The CDR3 bases are TGTGCCAGCAGTCGGCCGGGACTAGCGGGAAGCGGGGAGCTGTTTTTT.

The V call is TRBV19, the J call TRBJ1-2, with 7 bases fitting TRBD1. The J segment lost 7 bases and the V segment lost 4 bases, leaving 6 bases of the junction unmatched. This CDR3 is 13 amino acids long. The germline V gene encodes CDR1 LNHDA and CDR2 SQIVND (reference sequence). The CDR3 here is CASSTGTDLGYTF. CDR3 sequence (DNA): TGTGCCAGTAGTACGGGGACAGATCTTGGCTACACCTTC.

The chain combines TRBV4-3 with TRBJ1-2; maybe TRBD1 (6 bases). V lost 0 bases and J 5 bases, leaving 16 bases between the germline ends. Germline assignment: CDR1 LGHNA and CDR2 YSLEER. The CDR3 totals 16 residues. CDR3 DNA sequence: TGCGCCAGCAGCCAAGAGTGGGAACCCGGACAGTATGGCTACACCTTC. Protein sequence: CASSQEWEPGQYGYTF.

This chain links TRBV19 with TRBJ2-2; 7 bases agree with TRBD1. Looked up from germline, CDR1 is LNHDA and CDR2 is SQIVND (reference sequence). The V gene end was trimmed by 4 bases and the J gene end by 8 bases; junction bases not matched to a gene: 10. CDR3 length: 15 amino acids. CDR3: CASSTSWTGEGELFF. In DNA form, the CDR3 reads TGTGCCAGTAGTACCTCTTGGACAGGCGAGGGGGAGCTGTTTTTT.

The rearrangement links TRBV10-2 to TRBJ1-2, with D possibly TRBD1 on 5 matching bases. Trimming pared 6 bases from V and 4 bases from J, leaving 15 bases between. Per the germline V gene, CDR1 is WSHSY and CDR2 is SAAADI. The CDR3 is 14 residues long. CDR3 in amino acids: CASRTTGGSYGYTF. CDR3 DNA sequence: TGCGCCAGCAGGACAACAGGAGGGAGCTATGGCTACACCTTC.

This rearrangement joins TRBV14 to TRBJ1-4; the D is unclear. The germline CDR1 and CDR2 sequences are SGHDN and FVKESK. CDR3 length: 15 amino acids. Trimming removed 6 bases at V and 0 bases at J, with 11 bases between. CDR3 sequence: CASSRIASTNEKLFF. The CDR3 DNA sequence: TGTGCCAGCAGTCGGATCGCGTCAACTAATGAAAAACTGTTTTTT.

The chain couples TRBV7-6 to TRBJ1-4; D is undetermined. Looked up from germline, CDR1 is SGHVS and CDR2 is FNYEAQ. The CDR3 sequence is 16 residues long. V was shortened by 2 bases and J by 7 bases, with 17 bases between the two germline ends. In DNA, the CDR3 is TGTGCCAGCAGCTTATTAATCCCCCAAGATCGTGAAAAACTGTTTTTT. It is translated as CASSLLIPQDREKLFF.

In this sample, this clone turned up a few times. The rearrangement uses TRBV6-5 and TRBJ1-3; the D gene is possibly TRBD1 (5 bases). CDR3 length: 16 amino acids. Germline V gene lookup returns CDR1 MNHEY and CDR2 SVGAGI. V dropped 0 bases and J dropped 0 bases, with 9 bases sitting between them. The CDR3 coding sequence is TGTGCCAGCAGTTACTCGAGGGACGTCTCTGGAAACACCATATATTTT. Protein product: CASSYSRDVSGNTIYF.

The genes are TRBV18 and TRBJ1-5; D is possibly TRBD1 (5 bases). The CDR3 has 13 amino acids. The V gene's germline CDR1 is KGHSH and CDR2 LQKENI. V was trimmed by 3 bases and J by 5 bases, leaving 8 bases between them. The CDR3: CASSPGGDQPQHF. The CDR3, as DNA: TGTGCCAGCTCACCGGGGGGAGATCAGCCCCAGCATTTT.

The chain links TRBV10-3 to TRBJ2-5; 10 nucleotides agree with TRBD1. Unmatched junction bases numbered 6, after V lost 4 bases and J lost 4 bases. The CDR3 is made up of 15 amino acids. The germline CDR1 and CDR2 sequences are ENHRY and SYGVKD. CDR3 amino acids: CAISGTDRGRETQYF. CDR3 DNA sequence: TGTGCCATCAGTGGTACCGACAGGGGGCGAGAGACCCAGTACTTC.

The V and J genes are TRBV2 and TRBJ2-5, with 9 bases fitting TRBD1. V lost 7 bases and J lost 4; bases outside the gene matches: 10. Per germline, CDR1 SNHLY and CDR2 FYNNEI. The CDR3 is 15 residues long. The CDR3: CASNLNRGRGETQYF. The CDR3 DNA is TGTGCCAGCAACCTAAACAGGGGGCGCGGAGAGACCCAGTACTTC.

The chain combines TRBV9 with TRBJ1-2, with D uncertain. Germline V gene lookup returns CDR1 SGDLS and CDR2 YYNGEE. The CDR3 has 11 amino acids. Trimming took 2 bases from V and 2 from J, leaving 1 base between them. The CDR3 reads CASSVNYGYTF. Here the CDR3 DNA reads TGTGCCAGCAGCGTCAACTATGGCTACACCTTC. The full variable domain, in which reference TRBV9 and TRBJ1-2 provide the parts outside the CDR3, is DSGVTQTPKHLITATGQRVTLRCSPRSGDLSVYWYQQSLDQGLQFLIQYYNGEERAKGNILERFSAQQFPDLHSELNLSSLELGDSALYFCASSVNYGYTFGSGTRLTVV.

A note on this clone: This specimen includes other DNA sequences encoding the same CDR3. The chain joins TRBV19 to TRBJ1-3, with D possibly being TRBD1 (5 bases). Trimming pared 1 base from V and 0 bases from J, leaving 10 bases between. The CDR3 extends over 16 amino acids. Germline V CDR1 and CDR2: LNHDA, SQIVND (reference sequence). CDR3 in amino acids: CASSIAGAISGNTIYF. Here the CDR3 DNA reads TGTGCCAGTAGTATAGCCGGGGCCATCTCTGGAAACACCATATATTTT. The full variable domain, with the rest looked up from reference TRBV19 and TRBJ1-3, is DGGITQSPKYLFRKEGQNVTLSCEQNLNHDAMYWYRQDPGQGLRLIYYSQIVNDFQKGDIAEGYSVSREKKESFPLTVTSAQKNPTAFYLCASSIAGAISGNTIYFGEGSWLTVV.

V usage is TRBV11-1 and J usage is TRBJ2-3; D assignment may be TRBD1 or TRBD2 (5 bases each). Germline V gene lookup returns CDR1 SGHAT and CDR2 FQDESV (reference sequence). The CDR3 has 11 residues. Trimming cost V 5 bases and J 7 bases, with 7 bases left between them. The CDR3 DNA reads as TGTGCCAGCAGCGAGGGGTATACGCAGTATTTT. Translated: CASSEGYTQYF.

The chain combines TRBV18 with TRBJ2-4; D not certain. CDR1 and CDR2 (germline): KGHSH, LQKENI. The V end lost 3 bases, the J end lost 8 bases, and 11 bases lay between the germline ends. The CDR3 runs 13 residues. The CDR3 spells CASSPGRIDIQYF. The CDR3 nucleotides are TGTGCCAGCTCACCGGGCCGTATAGACATTCAGTACTTC.

This chain links TRBV13 with TRBJ2-4; D call uncertain. Germline CDR1 PRHDT, CDR2 FYEKMQ (reference sequence). This CDR3 is built from 15 residues. Trimming pared 4 bases from V and 1 base from J, leaving 11 bases between. The CDR3 is CASSWARYAKNIQYF. The CDR3 bases are TGTGCCAGCAGCTGGGCGCGGTATGCCAAAAACATTCAGTACTTC. Based on the CDR3 plus reference TRBV13 and TRBJ2-4, the full variable domain is AAGVIQSPRHLIKEKRETATLKCYPIPRHDTVYWYQQGPGQDPQFLISFYEKMQSDKGSIPDRFSAQQFSDYHSELNMSSLELGDSALYFCASSWARYAKNIQYFGAGTRLSVL.

The gene calls are TRBV18 and TRBJ1-1; no definite D call. Germline V gene data show CDR1 as KGHSH and CDR2 as LQKENI. The germline V and J ends were trimmed by 3 bases and 4 bases, with 15 bases remaining between them. The CDR3 runs to 15 residues. The CDR3 is CASSPNTNSVTEAFF. In DNA form, the CDR3 reads TGTGCCAGCTCACCCAACACCAACTCAGTCACTGAAGCTTTCTTT.

The chain recombines TRBV5-1 with TRBJ1-1; tentatively, D is TRBD1 (6 bases). Deletions cut 3 bases from V and 1 base from J, with 10 bases between. From germline, CDR1 is SGHRS and CDR2 YFSETQ. There are 14 residues in the CDR3. The CDR3 sequence: CASSSGTPNTEAFF. In DNA form, the CDR3 reads TGCGCCAGCAGCTCAGGGACACCGAACACTGAAGCTTTCTTT.

This clone has a single count. The chain joins TRBV4-1 to TRBJ2-7; 13 bases fit TRBD2. The CDR3 sequence is 16 residues long. Germline CDR1 and CDR2: MGHRA and YSYEKL. J gave up 2 bases and V 4 bases, and 5 bases lay outside the gene matches. The chain's CDR3 is CASSRGTSGVTYEQYF. In DNA form, the CDR3 reads TGCGCCAGCAGCCGCGGGACTAGCGGGGTCACCTACGAGCAGTACTTC.

Only a few counts were recorded for this clone. The V call is TRBV19, the J call TRBJ1-1; no definite D call. CDR3 length: 13 residues. Between the trimmed V and J ends, which lost 2 bases and 6 bases, there was a span of 10 bases. CDR1 is LNHDA, CDR2 SQIVND, per germline (reference sequence). The CDR3 reads CASSITGPAEAFF. The CDR3 nucleotides read TGTGCCAGTAGTATAACCGGACCAGCTGAAGCTTTCTTT.

This clone was seen only a few times. The chain joins TRBV2 to TRBJ2-6; 7 positions match TRBD1. Germline V gene data show CDR1 as SNHLY and CDR2 as FYNNEI. V lost 6 bases to trimming and J lost 0 bases; unmatched junction nucleotides: 8. CDR3 length: 17 residues. The CDR3 is CASSWRQGISGANVLTF. The CDR3 coding sequence is TGTGCCAGCAGCTGGAGACAGGGCATCTCTGGGGCCAACGTCCTGACTTTC.

The chain uses TRBV10-2 and TRBJ2-7; no definite D call. The CDR3 has 13 residues. The V gene's germline CDR1 is WSHSY and CDR2 SAAADI. V shed 8 bases and J shed 1 base, with 12 bases lying between them. CDR3 amino acids: CASRERTSYEQYF. The CDR3 DNA reads TGCGCCAGCCGCGAGAGGACGTCCTACGAGCAGTACTTC.

The chain joins TRBV10-2 to TRBJ2-3, with 11 bases identical to TRBD2. CDR1 is WSHSY and CDR2 is SAAADI in the germline V gene. The CDR3 is made up of 15 amino acids. V trimming: 5 bases; J trimming: 6 bases; junction bases outside the gene matches: 7. The CDR3 DNA reads TGCGCCAGCAGTCCTGTAGCGGGGGGGTCGGATACGCAGTATTTT. It is translated as CASSPVAGGSDTQYF.

As regards this clone: One end of the junction varies from germline; a read error may be responsible. The chain recombines TRBV6-5 with TRBJ2-2; maybe TRBD2 (5 bases). The CDR3 consists of 12 residues. CDR1 is MNHEY and CDR2 is SVGAGI in the germline V gene. CDR3 sequence: CASSPIPGELVF. The CDR3 DNA reads TGTGCCAGCAGTCCCATTCCCGGGGAGCTGGTTTTT.

This clone was seen once. The rearrangement links TRBV7-2 to TRBJ2-4; perhaps TRBD1 as D (6 bases). CDR3 length: 17 residues. CDR1 is SGHTA, CDR2 FQGNSA, per germline. Trimming pared 3 bases from V and 0 bases from J, leaving 15 bases between. For the CDR3, the DNA is TGTGCCAGCAGCTTTTTTGGGACACAGCTAGCCAAAAACATTCAGTACTTC. Protein sequence: CASSFFGTQLAKNIQYF.

V is TRBV19 and J is TRBJ1-1; D is uncertain. Trimming left V 7 bases short and J 3 bases short, with 15 bases between. This CDR3 comprises 14 residues. The V gene's germline CDR1 is LNHDA and CDR2 SQIVND (reference sequence). CDR3 nucleotides: TGTGCCAGTAACGAATTCAAAGGGTACACTGAAGCTTTCTTT. This encodes CASNEFKGYTEAFF.

The chain is built from TRBV2 and TRBJ2-1; TRBD1 aligns across 7 bases. The CDR3 consists of 14 residues. V dropped 2 bases and J dropped 15; count of bases not matched to a gene: 13. Germline V gene lookup returns CDR1 SNHLY and CDR2 FYNNEI. CDR3 sequence: CASSEITRGPRGFF. Written as DNA, the CDR3 is TGTGCCAGCAGTGAAATTACGAGGGGGCCAAGGGGGTTCTTC.

The chain is built from TRBV7-9 and TRBJ2-1, with D unclear. The CDR3 has 13 amino acids. Trimming removed 0 bases at V and 14 bases at J, with 14 bases between. The V gene's germline CDR1 is SEHNR and CDR2 FQNEAQ (reference sequence). Here the CDR3 reads CASSLALPPDEFF. The DNA for the CDR3 is TGTGCCAGCAGCTTAGCGCTACCCCCCGATGAGTTCTTC. Based on the CDR3 plus reference TRBV7-9 and TRBJ2-1, the full variable domain is DTGVSQNPRHKITKRGQNVTFRCDPISEHNRLYWYRQTLGQGPEFLTYFQNEAQLEKSRLLSDRFSAERPKGSFSTLEIQRTEQGDSAMYLCASSLALPPDEFFGPGTRLTVL.